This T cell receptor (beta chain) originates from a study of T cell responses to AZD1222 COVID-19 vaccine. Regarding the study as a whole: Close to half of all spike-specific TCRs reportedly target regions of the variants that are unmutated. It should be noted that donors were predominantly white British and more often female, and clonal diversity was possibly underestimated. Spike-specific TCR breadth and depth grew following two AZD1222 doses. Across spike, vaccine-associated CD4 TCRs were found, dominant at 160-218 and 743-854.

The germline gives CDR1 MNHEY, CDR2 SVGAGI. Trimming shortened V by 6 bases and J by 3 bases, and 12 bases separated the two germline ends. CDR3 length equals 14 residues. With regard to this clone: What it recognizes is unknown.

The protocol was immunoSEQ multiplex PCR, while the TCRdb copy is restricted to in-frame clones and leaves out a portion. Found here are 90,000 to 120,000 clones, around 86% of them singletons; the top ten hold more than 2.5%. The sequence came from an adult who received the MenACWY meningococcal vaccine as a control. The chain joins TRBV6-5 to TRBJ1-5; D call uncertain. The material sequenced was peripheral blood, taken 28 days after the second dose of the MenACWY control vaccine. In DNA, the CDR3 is TGTGCCAGCAGGTCCGGACGGCTCAATCAGCCCCAGCATTTT. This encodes CASRSGRLNQPQHF.